This record covers a single TCR beta chain. The data derive from a study of T-cell memory formation after mild COVID-19. MiXCR, applied by TCRdb to the 5' RACE reads, yields one record per CDR3 protein. The sample shows roughly 550,000 distinct CDR3 sequences, roughly 20% of them seen only once. The germline V gene has CDR1 MGHRA and CDR2 YSYEKL. V lost 8 bases to trimming and J lost 1 base, with 14 bases between them. This CDR3 comprises 15 residues. This chain uses TRBV4-1 with TRBJ2-2; D is unclear. Sequencing used PBMCs or a T cell subset sorted from them (not recorded which). The receptor was isolated from an adult woman who had mild COVID-19 (a few samples of this study predate the infection). Cell type and time point are not known. Written as DNA, the CDR3 is TGCGCCAGCCAGCTTGGTGCGGAGAACACCGGGGAGCTGTTTTTT. It translates to CASQLGAENTGELFF.